This T cell receptor beta chain was profiled in a study of blood T cells in healthy people across ages. The study's findings and limits: The fall in TCR beta diversity per million T cells was roughly linear with age.

CDR3 length: 15 residues. CDR1 MNHEY and CDR2 SMNVEV come from the germline V gene (reference sequence). The ends lost 5 bases at V and 2 bases at J; junction bases unmatched: 6. Sample-barcoded 5' priming and a J-beta primer mix drove a second PCR of about 6 to 12 cycles. TCRdb re-called the 5' RACE reads with MiXCR, one entry per CDR3 protein. The data contain more than 700,000 distinct CDR3 sequences, 46% of them seen just once; the ten biggest clones take up 15% to 20%. The table lists this clonotype with a few counts. Its specificity is unknown. The receptor's source is an elderly man in good health. The V call is TRBV27, the J call TRBJ2-7; 10 bases map to TRBD1. Sequenced material: blood. CDR3 loop: CASSPGTGVTYEQYF. In nucleotides, the CDR3 is TGTGCCAGCAGTCCCGGGACAGGGGTAACCTACGAGCAGTACTTC.